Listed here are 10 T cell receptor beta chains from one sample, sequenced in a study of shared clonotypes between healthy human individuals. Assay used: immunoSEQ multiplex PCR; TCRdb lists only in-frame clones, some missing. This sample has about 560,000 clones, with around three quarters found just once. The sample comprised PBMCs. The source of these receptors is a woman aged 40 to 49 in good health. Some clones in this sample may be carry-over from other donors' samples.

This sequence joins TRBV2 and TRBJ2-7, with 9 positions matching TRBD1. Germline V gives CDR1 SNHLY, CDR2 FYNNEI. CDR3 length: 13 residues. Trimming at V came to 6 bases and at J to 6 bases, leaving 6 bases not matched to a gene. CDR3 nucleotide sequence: TGTGCCAGCAGCGCAACAGGGGGCGGCGAGCAGTACTTC. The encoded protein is CASSATGGGEQYF.

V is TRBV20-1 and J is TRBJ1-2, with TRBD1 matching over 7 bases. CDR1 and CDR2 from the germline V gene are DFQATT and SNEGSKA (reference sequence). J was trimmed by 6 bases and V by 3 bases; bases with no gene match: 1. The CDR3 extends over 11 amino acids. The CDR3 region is CSARTGHGYTF. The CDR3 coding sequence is TGCAGTGCTAGGACAGGGCATGGCTACACCTTC.

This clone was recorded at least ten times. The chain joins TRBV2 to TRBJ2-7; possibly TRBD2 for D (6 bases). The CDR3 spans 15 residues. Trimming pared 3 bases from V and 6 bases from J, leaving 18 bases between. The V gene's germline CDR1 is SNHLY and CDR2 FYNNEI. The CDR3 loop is CASSDVRTKLGEQYF. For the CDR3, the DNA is TGTGCCAGCAGTGATGTCCGGACTAAACTAGGCGAGCAGTACTTC.

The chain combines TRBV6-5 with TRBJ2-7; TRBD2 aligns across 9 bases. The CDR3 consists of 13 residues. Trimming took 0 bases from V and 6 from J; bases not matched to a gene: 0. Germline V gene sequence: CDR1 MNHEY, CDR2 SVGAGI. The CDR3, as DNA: TGTGCCAGCAGTTACTCAGCGGGAGGCGAGCAGTACTTC. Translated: CASSYSAGGEQYF.

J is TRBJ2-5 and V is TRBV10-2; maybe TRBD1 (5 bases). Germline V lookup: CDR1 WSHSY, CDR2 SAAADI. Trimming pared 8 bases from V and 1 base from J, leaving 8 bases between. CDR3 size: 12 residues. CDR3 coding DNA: TGCGCCAGCGGGGCTACCCAAGAGACCCAGTACTTC. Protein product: CASGATQETQYF.

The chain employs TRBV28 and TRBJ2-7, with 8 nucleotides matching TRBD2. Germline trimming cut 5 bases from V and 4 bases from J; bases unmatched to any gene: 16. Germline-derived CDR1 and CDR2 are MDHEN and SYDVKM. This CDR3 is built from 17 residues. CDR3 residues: CASSPGRLSGSVYEQYF. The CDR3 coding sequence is TGTGCCAGCAGTCCTGGACGACTGAGCGGGAGTGTTTACGAGCAGTACTTC.

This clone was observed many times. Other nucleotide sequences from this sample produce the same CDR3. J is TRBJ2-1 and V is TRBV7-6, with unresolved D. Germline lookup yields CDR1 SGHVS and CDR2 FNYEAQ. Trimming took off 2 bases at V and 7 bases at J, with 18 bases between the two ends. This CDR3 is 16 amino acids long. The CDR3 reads CASSLSGATYPNEQFF. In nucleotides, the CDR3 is TGTGCCAGCAGCTTAAGTGGTGCTACTTACCCTAATGAGCAGTTCTTC.

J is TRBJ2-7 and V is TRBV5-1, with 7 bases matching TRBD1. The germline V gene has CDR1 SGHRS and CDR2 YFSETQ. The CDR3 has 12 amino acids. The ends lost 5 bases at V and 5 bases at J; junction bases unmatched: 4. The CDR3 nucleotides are TGCGCCAGCAGATTCACAGGGGACGAGCAGTACTTC. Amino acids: CASRFTGDEQYF.

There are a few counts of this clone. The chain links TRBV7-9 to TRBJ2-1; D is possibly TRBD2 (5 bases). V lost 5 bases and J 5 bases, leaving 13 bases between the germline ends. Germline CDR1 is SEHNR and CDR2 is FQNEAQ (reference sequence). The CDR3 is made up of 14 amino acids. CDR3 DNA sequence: TGTGCCAGCAGCAAGACTACTCTGAACAATGAGCAGTTCTTC. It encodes CASSKTTLNNEQFF.

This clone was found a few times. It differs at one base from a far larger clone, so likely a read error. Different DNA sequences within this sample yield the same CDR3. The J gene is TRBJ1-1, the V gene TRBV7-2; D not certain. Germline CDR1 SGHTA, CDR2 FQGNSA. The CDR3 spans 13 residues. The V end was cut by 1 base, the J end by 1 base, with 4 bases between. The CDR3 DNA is TGTGCCAGCAGCTTAGACAGGAACACTGAAGCTTTCTTT. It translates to CASSLDRNTEAFF.